These 27 T cell receptor beta chains share one sample of origin, sequenced in a study of cytomegalovirus exposure and HLA in healthy donors. Method: immunoSEQ multiplex PCR; TCRdb's copy keeps in-frame clones and lacks some. The sample carries roughly 260,000 clones, approximately 87% recorded once. The specimen was PBMCs. These receptors came from a man aged 18 to 30 in good health and CMV-seronegative.

The chain carries TRBV27 and TRBJ1-1; D is unclear. V was trimmed by 3 bases and J by 8 bases, leaving 10 bases between them. This CDR3 has 12 amino acids. Germline loops: CDR1 MNHEY, CDR2 SMNVEV (reference sequence). For the CDR3, the DNA is TGTGCCAGCAGTTTCGCGGAGGGAGAAGCTTTCTTT. Translating it yields CASSFAEGEAFF.

This clone was detected only once. The V call is TRBV28, the J call TRBJ1-5; unclear D gene. Trimming pared 5 bases from V and 6 bases from J, leaving 8 bases between. CDR1 and CDR2 (germline): MDHEN, SYDVKM. The CDR3 length is 12 residues. CDR3 DNA sequence: TGTGCCAGCAGTCCCCGGGGTCAGCCCCAGCATTTT. Residues: CASSPRGQPQHF.

The chain joins TRBV5-4 to TRBJ2-5, with TRBD2 identical over 8 bases. The CDR3 contains 13 residues. The J segment lost 5 bases and the V segment lost 0 bases, leaving 0 bases of the junction unmatched. From germline, CDR1 is SGHNT and CDR2 YYREEE (reference sequence). CDR3 bases: TGTGCCAGCAGCTTGGGACTAGCGGAGACCCAGTACTTC. Translating gives CASSLGLAETQYF.

V gene TRBV18 combines with J gene TRBJ1-5; D unresolved. V gave up 6 bases and J gave up 2 bases, with 8 bases separating them. Germline V gene lookup returns CDR1 KGHSH and CDR2 LQKENI. This CDR3 contains 13 residues. CDR3 sequence: CASSPPGNQPQHF. As DNA, the CDR3 is TGTGCCAGCTCTCCCCCTGGCAATCAGCCCCAGCATTTT.

The rearrangement joins TRBV2 to TRBJ2-6; 9 bases are shared with TRBD1. CDR3 length: 19 amino acids. V shed 4 bases, J shed 0 bases, and the junction held 10 bases outside the gene matches. Germline V gene data show CDR1 as SNHLY and CDR2 as FYNNEI. In DNA, the CDR3 is TGTGCCAGCAGTGTCCCCCCCACAGGGGGCCCCTCTGGGGCCAACGTCCTGACTTTC. Residues: CASSVPPTGGPSGANVLTF.

The chain uses TRBV7-2 and TRBJ1-4, with D possibly being TRBD1 (5 bases). Looked up from germline, CDR1 is SGHTA and CDR2 is FQGNSA. V was clipped by 2 bases and J by 3 bases, with 10 bases between them. The CDR3 runs 15 residues. The CDR3 bases are TGTGCCAGCAGCTTACAGGGCGGCGCTAATGAAAAACTGTTTTTT. It yields the protein CASSLQGGANEKLFF.

The CDR3 nucleotides read TGTGCCAGCAGTCGGGGGTGGGATCCTAACTATGGCTACACCTTC. This sequence encodes CASSRGWDPNYGYTF. V gene TRBV7-9 combines with J gene TRBJ1-2; TRBD1 might be the D (5 bases). The germline V gene has CDR1 SEHNR and CDR2 FQNEAQ (reference sequence). The CDR3 runs 15 residues. Trimming removed 6 bases from V and 0 bases from J, with 14 bases in between.

The gene calls are TRBV29-1 and TRBJ2-7; 12 nucleotides line up with TRBD2. The length of the CDR3 is 14 residues. J gave up 2 bases and V 6 bases, and 5 bases lay outside the gene matches. CDR1 and CDR2 from the germline V gene are SQVTM and ANQGSEA. This CDR3 is CSVLTSGGTYEQYF. For the CDR3, the DNA is TGCAGCGTACTGACTAGCGGGGGCACCTACGAGCAGTACTTC.

CDR3 sequence (DNA): TGTGCCAGCAGCCGGGACTTCCCCTACGAGCAGTACTTC. Translated, it gives CASSRDFPYEQYF. V usage is TRBV7-6 and J usage is TRBJ2-7, with D tentatively TRBD2 (6 bases). V gave up 5 bases and J gave up 2 bases, with 10 bases separating them. The CDR3 is 13 amino acids. Germline CDR1 is SGHVS and CDR2 is FNYEAQ.

The chain carries TRBV4-3 and TRBJ2-1, with TRBD2 matching over 7 bases. V shed 0 bases, J shed 5 bases, and the junction held 4 bases outside the gene matches. The CDR3 loop spans 15 amino acids. CDR1 is LGHNA and CDR2 is YSLEER in the germline V gene. CDR3 protein: CASSQERGLHNEQFF. CDR3 DNA: TGCGCCAGCAGCCAAGAAAGGGGACTACACAATGAGCAGTTCTTC.

The chain combines TRBV14 with TRBJ1-6; a weak D match, TRBD1 (5 bases). V was cut by 6 bases and J by 10 bases, with 16 bases left in between. The CDR3 runs to 14 residues. Germline V lookup: CDR1 SGHDN, CDR2 FVKESK. The CDR3 spells CASRQRGGESPLHF. CDR3 nucleotides: TGTGCCAGCAGGCAAAGGGGTGGGGAATCACCCCTCCACTTT.

This clone came up a few times. CDR3 coding DNA: TGTGCCTGGGACAGGGGGCGGTACGGGGACACCGGGGAGCTGTTTTTT. Translation: CAWDRGRYGDTGELFF. The V call is TRBV30, the J call TRBJ2-2; 10 nucleotides line up with TRBD1. V gave up 5 bases and J gave up 3 bases; unmatched junction bases: 9. The CDR3 runs to 16 residues. CDR1 GTSNPN and CDR2 SVGIG come from the germline V gene (reference sequence).

The chain links TRBV19 to TRBJ1-2; 11 bases agree with TRBD1. The V segment lost 7 bases and the J segment 5 bases; nucleotides outside the gene matches: 6. This CDR3 is 14 amino acids long. CDR1 and CDR2 (germline): LNHDA, SQIVND (reference sequence). The DNA of the CDR3 is TGTGCCAGTATGGGGGACAGGGGGATTTATGGCTACACCTTC. Translating gives CASMGDRGIYGYTF.

The V and J genes are TRBV5-4 and TRBJ1-1; D not certain. Trimming took off 0 bases at V and 0 bases at J, with 12 bases between the two ends. Germline V gene data show CDR1 as SGHNT and CDR2 as YYREEE (reference sequence). The CDR3 has 16 amino acids. The CDR3 DNA reads TGTGCCAGCAGCTTGGTCGGGAGGCAGATGAACACTGAAGCTTTCTTT. Amino acids: CASSLVGRQMNTEAFF.

The chain combines TRBV4-3 with TRBJ2-2; maybe TRBD1 (6 bases). In germline, CDR1 is LGHNA, CDR2 YSLEER. The CDR3 sequence is 16 residues long. Trimming took off 0 bases at V and 5 bases at J, with 13 bases between the two ends. The CDR3 nucleotides are TGCGCCAGCAGCCAAGAAGTGGGGGCTGGTACCGGGGAGCTGTTTTTT. Its translation is CASSQEVGAGTGELFF.

To note about this clone: Other DNA sequences from this sample encode an identical CDR3 as well. The genes are TRBV28 and TRBJ2-7; TRBD1 matches at 10 bases. The V gene's germline CDR1 is MDHEN and CDR2 SYDVKM. V lost 4 bases to trimming and J lost 2 bases; unmatched junction nucleotides: 2. The CDR3 has 14 residues. CDR3 DNA sequence: TGTGCCAGCAGTTCGGGGACAGGGGCCTACGAGCAGTACTTC. Translation: CASSSGTGAYEQYF.

The rearrangement links TRBV4-3 to TRBJ2-5; a possible D gene is TRBD2 (5 bases). This CDR3 contains 14 residues. V gave up 0 bases and J gave up 5 bases, with 10 bases separating them. Germline CDR1 and CDR2: LGHNA and YSLEER. CDR3 protein: CASSQDRGHETQYF. The CDR3 DNA reads TGCGCCAGCAGCCAAGATCGGGGTCACGAGACCCAGTACTTC.

This clone was detected only a few times. V and J are TRBV28 and TRBJ2-7; possible D gene TRBD1, 5 bases. V was trimmed by 8 bases and J by 0 bases, leaving 8 bases between them. Germline V CDR1 and CDR2: MDHEN, SYDVKM. CDR3 size: 12 residues. CDR3 nucleotides: TGTGCCAGCCACAGGCGCTCCTACGAGCAGTACTTC. Translating it yields CASHRRSYEQYF.

The V gene is TRBV18, the J gene TRBJ2-7, with TRBD1 identical over 7 bases. The CDR3 has 16 residues. The V and J ends lost 3 bases and 6 bases, in that order; junction bases with no gene match: 14. CDR1 is KGHSH, CDR2 LQKENI, per germline. As DNA, the CDR3 is TGTGCCAGCTCACCGCGTTTACAGGGGTCTTTGGGCGAGCAGTACTTC. Its protein is CASSPRLQGSLGEQYF.

This rearrangement joins TRBV4-2 to TRBJ2-3; 10 bases are a match to TRBD2. The CDR3 runs 15 residues. After removal of 6 bases from V and 4 bases from J, the junction contained 7 bases not matched to a gene. Per the germline V gene, CDR1 is LGHNA and CDR2 is YNFKEQ. CDR3 sequence reads: CASRVSSGSSDTQYF. In DNA, the CDR3 is TGTGCCAGCAGGGTATCTAGCGGGAGTTCAGATACGCAGTATTTT.

The V call is TRBV19, the J call TRBJ2-7, with D possibly matching TRBD2 (6 bases). CDR1 is LNHDA and CDR2 is SQIVND in the germline V gene (reference sequence). Trimming stripped 3 bases from V and 5 bases from J, with 11 bases between. The CDR3 contains 13 residues. As DNA, the CDR3 is TGTGCCAGTAGTATCGGACTATGGAACGAGCAGTACTTC. This gives the protein CASSIGLWNEQYF.

The chain links TRBV19 to TRBJ2-7; weak D call: TRBD2 (5 bases). The CDR3 consists of 13 residues. Per the germline V gene, CDR1 is LNHDA and CDR2 is SQIVND (reference sequence). Deletions cut 5 bases from V and 3 bases from J, with 11 bases between. CDR3 loop: CASSFAGSYEQYF. Here the CDR3 DNA reads TGTGCCAGTAGTTTCGCGGGTAGCTACGAGCAGTACTTC.

DNA for the CDR3: TGTGCCAGCAGTTTCAGGGATGGCTACACCTTC. Amino acid sequence: CASSFRDGYTF. This chain links TRBV28 with TRBJ1-2; possible D gene TRBD1, 5 bases. The germline gives CDR1 MDHEN, CDR2 SYDVKM. CDR3 length: 11 residues. The V gene lost 3 bases and the J gene lost 6 bases, with 5 bases spanning the gap.

The gene calls are TRBV6-6 and TRBJ1-1; D perhaps matches TRBD1 (6 bases). The CDR3 is 13 residues long. The V end was cut by 3 bases, the J end by 11 bases, with 16 bases between. Germline CDR1 and CDR2: MNHNY and SVGAGI (reference sequence). In nucleotides, the CDR3 is TGTGCCAGCAGTTATAACAGGGATTGGTATGCTTTCTTT. Amino acid sequence: CASSYNRDWYAFF.

V gene TRBV5-1 combines with J gene TRBJ1-3; D is perhaps TRBD1 (5 bases). The CDR3 has 18 amino acids. Germline V gene lookup returns CDR1 SGHRS and CDR2 YFSETQ. V shed 2 bases and J shed 7 bases, with 25 bases lying between them. CDR3 loop: CASSFKGRQGGRVNTIYF. CDR3 nucleotides: TGCGCCAGCAGCTTCAAGGGGCGGCAGGGAGGAAGGGTGAACACCATATATTTT.

V and J are TRBV25-1 and TRBJ1-3; D may be TRBD1 (5 bases). Per the germline V gene, CDR1 is MGHDK and CDR2 is SYGVNS. The CDR3 runs to 13 residues. The V and J ends lost 5 bases and 4 bases respectively, with 9 bases between them. The CDR3 DNA reads TGTGCCAGCAGTTCGGCAGGGGGAAACACCATATATTTT. This codes for CASSSAGGNTIYF.

The sample holds one count of this clone. The genes are TRBV7-9 and TRBJ2-5, with 10 bases that match TRBD1. Germline-derived CDR1 and CDR2 are SEHNR and FQNEAQ (reference sequence). V lost 6 bases and J lost 4; bases outside the gene matches: 8. The CDR3 is made up of 15 amino acids. The CDR3 region is CASSSGTGAGETQYF. The CDR3, as DNA: TGTGCCAGCAGTTCCGGGACAGGGGCGGGAGAGACCCAGTACTTC.